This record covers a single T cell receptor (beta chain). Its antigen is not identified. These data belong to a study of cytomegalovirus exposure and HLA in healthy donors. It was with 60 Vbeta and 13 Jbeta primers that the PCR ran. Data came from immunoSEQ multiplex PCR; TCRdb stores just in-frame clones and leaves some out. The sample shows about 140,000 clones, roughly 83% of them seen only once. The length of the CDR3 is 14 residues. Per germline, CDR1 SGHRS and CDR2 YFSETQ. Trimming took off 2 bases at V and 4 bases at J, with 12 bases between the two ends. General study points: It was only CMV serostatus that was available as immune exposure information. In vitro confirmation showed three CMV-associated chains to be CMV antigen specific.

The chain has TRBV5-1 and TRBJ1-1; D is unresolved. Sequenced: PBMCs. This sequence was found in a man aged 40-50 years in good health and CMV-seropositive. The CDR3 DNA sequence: TGCGCCAGCAGCTTATTGGGGAGCGGCACTGAAGCTTTCTTT. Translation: CASSLLGSGTEAFF.